The 23 T cell receptor beta chains below were found in one sample sequenced in a study of blood T cells in healthy people across ages. Next came a second PCR, run for about 6 to 11 cycles, which used a sample-barcoded 5' primer along with a J-beta primer mix. TCRdb re-called the 5' RACE reads with MiXCR, one entry per CDR3 protein. The sample carries about 1.8 million distinct CDR3 sequences, approximately 50% recorded once. Material: blood. These receptors all stem from a woman aged 40 to 50 in good health.

The chain joins TRBV2 to TRBJ2-7, with TRBD1 as a possible D gene (5 bases). Germline CDR1 is SNHLY and CDR2 is FYNNEI. There are 15 residues in the CDR3. The V gene lost 8 bases and the J gene lost 6 bases, with 23 bases spanning the gap. In DNA form, the CDR3 reads TGTGCCAGCGTGGAGTTAGCAGGGATGTACGGCGAGCAGTACTTC. Translating gives CASVELAGMYGEQYF.

This clonotype was counted once. This chain uses TRBV3-1 with TRBJ1-4, with D perhaps TRBD1 (5 bases). Trimming pared 3 bases from V and 3 bases from J, leaving 14 bases between. The CDR3 length is 16 residues. Germline V gene data show CDR1 as LGHDT and CDR2 as YNNKEL (reference sequence). For the CDR3, the DNA is TGTGCCAGCAGCCATATTATAGGGGTGGCTAATGAAAAACTGTTTTTT. Translation: CASSHIIGVANEKLFF.

The V and J genes are TRBV6-1 and TRBJ2-7; TRBD1 might be the D (6 bases). Trimming shortened V by 10 bases and J by 2 bases, and 9 bases separated the two germline ends. The CDR3 is 11 residues long. Germline CDR1 MNHNS, CDR2 SASEGT. The CDR3 loop reads CAMRTAYEQYF. The CDR3 nucleotides read TGTGCCATGCGGACAGCCTACGAGCAGTACTTC.

CDR3 nucleotide sequence: TGCAGCGTTGATTCGGTGGCGGGGGGATTACCCTACAATGAGCAGTTCTTC. Translating gives CSVDSVAGGLPYNEQFF. This chain uses TRBV29-1 with TRBJ2-1; the match to TRBD2 covers 8 bases. The CDR3 length is 17 residues. Per germline, CDR1 SQVTM and CDR2 ANQGSEA. Germline trimming cut 3 bases from V and 2 bases from J; bases unmatched to any gene: 12.

The J gene is TRBJ2-3, the V gene TRBV6-2 or TRBV6-3, with D maybe TRBD1 (6 bases). This CDR3 has 14 amino acids. V was pared by 2 bases and J by 5 bases, with 11 bases between. The germline V gene has CDR1 MNHEY and CDR2 SVGEGT. CDR3: CASSYQGSLDTQYF. In nucleotides, the CDR3 is TGTGCCAGCAGTTACCAGGGGAGTCTAGATACGCAGTATTTT.

This clonotype was counted between two and nine times. This chain links TRBV20-1 with TRBJ2-1, with TRBD1 matching 7 bases. The CDR3 runs to 17 residues. The J segment lost 3 bases and the V segment lost 0 bases, leaving 11 bases of the junction unmatched. Per germline, CDR1 DFQATT and CDR2 SNEGSKA (reference sequence). In nucleotides, the CDR3 is TGCAGTGCTAGAGATCGTAAGACCGGGACAGTCTACAATGAGCAGTTCTTC. The encoded protein is CSARDRKTGTVYNEQFF.

This clonotype was picked up a small number of times. The rearrangement joins TRBV4-1 to TRBJ1-2, with TRBD1 as a possible D gene (5 bases). The germline CDR1 and CDR2 sequences are MGHRA and YSYEKL. Trimming shortened V by 5 bases and J by 0 bases, and 16 bases separated the two germline ends. The CDR3 spans 16 residues. In nucleotides, the CDR3 is TGCGCCAGCAGCGTAGTCGCGACAGCCGCTAACTATGGCTACACCTTC. It codes for CASSVVATAANYGYTF.

The chain employs TRBV20-1 and TRBJ2-5; D is ambiguous. This CDR3 is built from 14 residues. V lost 0 bases and J 5 bases, leaving 13 bases between the germline ends. Germline values: CDR1 DFQATT, CDR2 SNEGSKA (reference sequence). The CDR3 reads CSARDIRAVETQYF. CDR3 DNA sequence: TGCAGTGCTAGAGATATAAGGGCTGTGGAGACCCAGTACTTC.

The CDR3 here is CATSRVGRGNTGELFF. The CDR3, as DNA: TGTGCCACCAGCAGGGTGGGACGTGGGAACACCGGGGAGCTGTTTTTT. The rearrangement uses TRBV15 and TRBJ2-2; D is perhaps TRBD1 or TRBD2 (5 bases each). Germline CDR1 is LNHNV and CDR2 is YYDKDF (reference sequence). Trimming removed 3 bases at V and 1 base at J, with 12 bases between. The CDR3 is made up of 16 amino acids. The full variable domain, with the rest looked up from reference TRBV15 and TRBJ2-2, is DAMVIQNPRYQVTQFGKPVTLSCSQTLNHNVMYWYQQKSSQAPKLLFHYYDKDFNNEADTPDNFQSRRPNTSFCFLDIRSPGLGDTAMYLCATSRVGRGNTGELFFGEGSRLTVL.

This clonotype showed up just a few times. The genes are TRBV14 and TRBJ2-5; weak D call: TRBD2 (5 bases). Germline lookup yields CDR1 SGHDN and CDR2 FVKESK. The CDR3 contains 16 residues. Trimming took off 1 base at V and 10 bases at J, with 22 bases between the two ends. The CDR3 DNA is TGTGCCAGCAGCCAAGTGTGGGGTGCCCTAATGGAGGTCCAGTACTTC. The encoded protein is CASSQVWGALMEVQYF.

This chain links TRBV20-1 with TRBJ2-3; no clear D. With 4 bases removed from V and 6 bases from J, the gap between germline ends came to 8 bases. Germline V gene data show CDR1 as DFQATT and CDR2 as SNEGSKA (reference sequence). CDR3 length: 11 residues. CDR3 in DNA: TGCAGTGCTATAGCTCGGGATACGCAGTATTTT. This gives the protein CSAIARDTQYF.

The rearrangement joins TRBV3-1 to TRBJ1-2; 7 nucleotides line up with TRBD1. Germline V gives CDR1 LGHDT, CDR2 YNNKEL (reference sequence). This CDR3 is 14 amino acids long. The ends lost 0 bases at V and 8 bases at J; junction bases unmatched: 6. The CDR3 sequence is CASSQDFRGGGYTF. In DNA form, the CDR3 reads TGTGCCAGCAGCCAAGATTTCAGGGGGGGAGGCTACACCTTC.

The rearrangement uses TRBV6-5 and TRBJ2-5; 7 bases match TRBD2. In germline, CDR1 is MNHEY, CDR2 SVGAGI. The CDR3 is 15 amino acids. The ends lost 6 bases at V and 4 bases at J; junction bases unmatched: 11. CDR3 nucleotides: TGTGCCAGCAGCCAGGCGGGACTACCGGTAGAGACCCAGTACTTC. It specifies CASSQAGLPVETQYF.

Only a few counts were recorded for this clonotype. The chain uses TRBV24-1 and TRBJ2-5; D is possibly TRBD1 (7 bases). CDR1 KGHDR and CDR2 SFDVKD come from the germline V gene. Trimming took 9 bases from V and 4 from J, leaving 20 bases between them. The CDR3 sequence is 15 residues long. CDR3 DNA sequence: TGTGCCACCGCCGCAGGGGGGCAATCTGTAGAGACCCAGTACTTC. Its protein product is CATAAGGQSVETQYF.

This clonotype turned up a few times. The chain combines TRBV29-1 with TRBJ2-7; D remains ambiguous. Trimming took 4 bases from V and 6 from J, leaving 10 bases between them. Germline values: CDR1 SQVTM, CDR2 ANQGSEA. The CDR3 runs to 11 residues. The CDR3 sequence: CSVGESIEQYF. CDR3 DNA: TGCAGCGTTGGAGAGTCAATCGAGCAGTACTTC.

This clonotype has only a few counts. The V call is TRBV9, the J call TRBJ2-7; 10 bases agree with TRBD2. The V gene's germline CDR1 is SGDLS and CDR2 YYNGEE. The CDR3 length is 15 residues. The trim removed 5 bases at V and 2 bases at J, leaving 7 bases unmatched. In DNA, the CDR3 is TGTGCCAGCAGTCCTCATCTAGCGGGAGCCTACGAGCAGTACTTC. This codes for CASSPHLAGAYEQYF.

The genes are TRBV4-3 and TRBJ2-3, with 8 bases that match TRBD1. With V trimmed by 2 bases and J by 0 bases, 10 bases remained unmatched. Germline CDR1 LGHNA, CDR2 YSLEER. This CDR3 has 18 residues. Written as DNA, the CDR3 is TGCGCCAGCAGCCAACAACCGGGACAGGTCTTCAGCACAGATACGCAGTATTTT. This sequence encodes CASSQQPGQVFSTDTQYF.

This rearrangement joins TRBV5-1 to TRBJ2-1; 8 bases are shared with TRBD2. The CDR3 covers 15 residues. Germline V gene sequence: CDR1 SGHRS, CDR2 YFSETQ. V was clipped by 0 bases and J by 4 bases; unmatched bases: 3. The CDR3 bases are TGCGCCAGCAGCTTGGGGGTAGCGGGGTACAATGAGCAGTTCTTC. Translation gives CASSLGVAGYNEQFF.

V usage is TRBV20-1 and J usage is TRBJ2-5; TRBD2 agrees at 10 bases. The CDR3 loop spans 15 amino acids. Germline assignment: CDR1 DFQATT and CDR2 SNEGSKA (reference sequence). J gave up 5 bases and V 5 bases, and 11 bases lay outside the gene matches. Written as DNA, the CDR3 is TGCAGTGCTTCATCCAGCGGGGGGGCCCGGGAGACCCAGTACTTC. Its translation: CSASSSGGARETQYF.

In nucleotides, the CDR3 is TGTGCCAGCAAGGGTAGGCGGGGATTAGCCAAAAACATTCAGTACTTC. Translating gives CASKGRRGLAKNIQYF. This chain joins TRBV6-5 and TRBJ2-4; TRBD2 might be the D (6 bases). V lost 7 bases to trimming and J lost 0 bases, with 16 bases between them. Germline V gives CDR1 MNHEY, CDR2 SVGAGI. The CDR3 runs to 16 residues.

The rearrangement joins TRBV7-2 to TRBJ2-7; a weak D match, TRBD2 (7 bases). The J call may be wrong; the DNA end is better matched by TRBJ2-5. The CDR3 length is 15 residues. CDR1 and CDR2 from the germline V gene are SGHTA and FQGNSA. In DNA form, the CDR3 reads TGTGCCAGCAGCAAAAACGAGGGGGAGGGAGAGACCCAGTACTTC. This translates into CASSKNEGEGETQYF.

The CDR3 nucleotides are TGTGCCAGCAGCTTAGAGTTAGGGGGAAATGAGCAGTTCTTC. Translated: CASSLELGGNEQFF. The genes are TRBV7-2 and TRBJ2-1; the D gene is possibly TRBD1 (6 bases). The CDR3 consists of 14 residues. Germline values: CDR1 SGHTA, CDR2 FQGNSA. Trimming took 1 base from V and 7 from J, leaving 11 bases between them.

The chain is built from TRBV7-2 and TRBJ2-1, with D possibly called TRBD1 or TRBD2 (5 bases each). The CDR3 contains 17 residues. Looked up from germline, CDR1 is SGHTA and CDR2 is FQGNSA. Trimming left V 1 base short and J 3 bases short, with 16 bases between. As DNA, the CDR3 is TGTGCCAGCAGCTTAGATGAGAGGGCAGGGCTCTACAATGAGCAGTTCTTC. This gives the protein CASSLDERAGLYNEQFF.